This T cell receptor (beta chain) was recovered during a study of cytotoxic CD8 clonotypes in ibrutinib-treated CLL (dated by TCRdb to about 2021). Background for the entire study: The cohort was composed of about a dozen relapsed/refractory and around 15 treatment-naive patients; IGHV unmutated status was identified in approximately 17 patients. Responses were partial in approximately 24 patients and complete in 2; after median approximately 69 months follow-up, some 14 stayed in remission and about twelve progressed. The response samples were drawn at a median of 12 months into treatment, with a range of about 6 to 40 months. On average, each sample had roughly 250,000 productive templates and around 100,000 productive rearrangements. Longitudinal samples were available for about 30% of the roughly 86 trial participants. Cryopreserved peripheral blood mononuclear cells were obtained before treatment, at response, and at either sustained remission or disease progression. Patients were still on ibrutinib when every remission and progressive disease sample was collected.

Interpreted using the paper, the time point label stands for: roughly 25 months on ibrutinib. For TCR beta library preparation, 1.5 to 2.5 micrograms of genomic DNA were extracted from the cryopreserved PBMCs. Longitudinal blood samples from CLL patients on ibrutinib monotherapy were analyzed using high-throughput TCR beta sequencing. The patients took part in an open-label, single-center phase 2 trial of ibrutinib monotherapy. On a MiSeq, deep resolution sequencing aimed for a depth between 1 in 1 million and 1 in 200,000 T cells, with each clonotype covered approximately 9.8x on average. The immunoSEQ hsTCRB Kit was used to generate the TCR beta libraries. As for the authors' bioinformatics: Data were analyzed with ImmunoSEQ Data Assistant and ImmunoSEQ Analyzer, with V, D and J genes assigned per IMGT definitions. Clonality, with values ranging from 0 to 1, was calculated as one minus the normalized Shannon entropy of productive rearrangement frequencies. Only overrepresented clonotypes making up at least 0.05% of the repertoire of each patient were included in the public clonotype analysis. Around 12 age-matched healthy donor repertoires from immuneACCESS were used as controls for clonality. As stored in TCRdb, this immuneACCESS dataset retains in-frame rearrangements with V and J assigned. A fraction of the clones does not appear; measured against another copy, unresolved V genes explain less than half of the discrepancy, and the remainder lacks a known reason. The V and J calls and clone size come from that table; D and trimming were worked out from the DNA. The sample table contains about 250,000 clones; only one count was recorded for 60% to 75% of them. The ten largest account for approximately 15% of the sample.

Regarding this clone: The specificity of this receptor is unknown. Base quality data are lacking; no much larger clone is found one base away.

What the work shows at the level of the full study, not this receptor alone: An increase in clonality was observed at ibrutinib response, with clonality remaining stable during sustained remission and falling back toward baseline at progression. Public clonotypes were rare and either shrank or stayed stable during treatment, and the rise in clonality at ibrutinib response reflected expansion of private clonotypes. Sampling times were not matched between patients in sustained remission and patients whose disease was progressing, and lymph node repertoires were not examined. Baseline clonality exceeded that of age-matched healthy donors and correlated strongly with circulating CD8+ T-cell counts.

This TCR was sampled from a human donor with chronic lymphocytic leukemia. Sample: PBMCs, taken after 24 months of ibrutinib treatment.

The base sequence is TGTGCTAGTGGTTTGATTAACACCGGGGAGCTGTTTTTT. Its protein product is CASGLINTGELFF. The rearrangement joined TRBV12-5 to TRBJ2-2; too little of a D gene remains to name it. V and J lose 2 bases and 2 bases, and a span of 3 bases separates them. CDR1 and CDR2 were assigned from the germline V gene as LGHNT and FRNRAP. The CDR3 covers 13 residues, taking in both the cysteine and the phenylalanine. Only the CDR3 DNA is retained, 39 bases long and in frame from the first base.